This T cell receptor beta chain was profiled in a study of neoadjuvant anti-PD-1 for oral cavity cancer (dated by TCRdb to the early 2020s). As for the study more broadly: Before undergoing curative-intent surgical resection, most patients got three to four biweekly nivolumab doses at 3 mg/kg. A fourth nivolumab dose was given around day 43 to patients without progression, and definitive surgical resection was performed in those patients on days 50-56. Under RECIST 1.1, a patient counted as a responder if showing complete response, partial response or stable disease, and as a non-responder if showing progression. A roughly 34% response rate was observed in the parent correlative cohort, in which around 12 patients were included.

For CDR1 and CDR2, the germline V gene (reference sequence) lists SEHNR and FQNEAQ. V loses 3 bases of germline sequence and J loses 0 bases, and the interval between the two ends is 8 bases. From the cysteine through the phenylalanine, the CDR3 covers 14 amino acids. The read is trimmed to its CDR3 DNA, 42 bases read in frame from base 1. This clone was observed a handful of times. This receptor's antigen is unknown. The record has no base qualities; no much larger clone is one base away. Study-wide findings and limitations: After neoadjuvant nivolumab, significantly higher T cell clonality (Gini index) was found within PBMCs in non-responders than in responders. Only three patients per response group were included in the TCR analyses, and the authors called for validation in larger cohorts. Higher pretreatment blood TCRbeta clonality and lower post-treatment tumor TCRbeta clonality were correlated with higher pretreatment blood Treg/Th17 ratios.

PBMC libraries used mostly 480 ng of input genomic DNA for deep sequencing, with six replicates per sample. The immunoSEQ hsTCRbeta kit was used to prepare TCRbeta libraries, following the manufacturer's instructions. Sequencing of the completed libraries took place using an Illumina NovaSeq 6000 S4 flow cell after they had been pooled to about 3 nM. For the original study's pipeline: Raw data preprocessing and quality control were performed with the immunoSEQ Analyzer. The analysis was restricted to productive rearrangements, with each unique CDR3 amino acid sequence defining a clonotype. Repertoire clonality was estimated as the Gini-Simpson index, which was calculated using the R package tcR. Gini indices were compared with Student's t test, and associations with tumor size change were assessed by Pearson correlation. TCRdb took this table from immuneACCESS and kept in-frame rearrangements with V and J called. Such tables lack part of the clones; where checked against another copy, unresolved V genes explain under half of the gap, and the rest is unexplained. V, J and clone size derive from that table, while D and trimming were established from the DNA sequence. The sample table records roughly 67,000 clones; around 82% of these occur just once. 3% to 4% of the sample belongs to the ten largest clones.

The time point label on this specimen signifies: before neoadjuvant nivolumab. The patients had newly diagnosed stage II-IVA oral cavity squamous cell carcinoma and had not received any prior systemic or radiation treatment. The cohort was composed of patients with HPV-negative, locally advanced oral cavity squamous cell carcinoma. Peripheral blood mononuclear cells were analyzed directly and were not maintained or expanded in culture. The samples were obtained from a longitudinal correlative study of a single-arm phase II trial testing neoadjuvant nivolumab in oral cavity squamous cell carcinoma. Genomic DNA-based TCRbeta sequencing was performed on subject-matched pre- and post-treatment PBMCs and tumors from three responders and three non-responders. Peripheral blood mononuclear cells were collected before nivolumab treatment and were collected again after treatment, at the time of surgery. Genomic DNA was isolated from PBMCs using the Maxwell RSC DNA from Cells kit.

The chain uses TRBV7-9 and TRBJ1-1; tentative D gene TRBD1, with 5 bases matching. Specimen: PBMCs, collected before nivolumab (anti-PD-1) treatment. The source is a person between 40 and 80 years old with oral cavity squamous cell carcinoma. Read as DNA, the sequence is TGTGCCAGCAGCTTTACAGGACTGAACACTGAAGCTTTCTTT. Protein translation: CASSFTGLNTEAFF.